These 12 T cell receptor beta chains were sequenced from one sample in a study of blood T cell repertoires in COVID-19. Assay: immunoSEQ multiplex PCR; the TCRdb copy retains only in-frame clones and omits some. The sample consists of approximately 240,000 clones, 80% to 90% of them appearing once. Sample: PBMCs or T cells enriched from blood (not recorded which). The source is a woman aged 18-29 years in a cohort exposed to, infected with or recovered from COVID-19 (not recorded which).

The chain carries TRBV12-3 or TRBV12-4 and TRBJ2-2; D not resolved. With 4 bases removed from V and 8 bases from J, the gap between germline ends came to 5 bases. The length of the CDR3 is 11 residues. CDR3 bases: TGTGCCAGCAGTTCACGGGGGGAGCTGTTTTTT. Translation gives CASSSRGELFF.

The chain carries TRBV7-2 and TRBJ2-5; 9 bases map to TRBD1. CDR1 is SGHTA, CDR2 FQGNSA, per germline. V was clipped by 3 bases and J by 5 bases; unmatched bases: 7. The CDR3 runs 15 residues. In DNA, the CDR3 is TGTGCCAGCAGCTTGAACAGGGGGCTTTTGGAGACCCAGTACTTC. Protein sequence: CASSLNRGLLETQYF.

The V gene is TRBV5-1, the J gene TRBJ2-7, with D possibly being TRBD2 (6 bases). The CDR3 covers 14 residues. Germline values: CDR1 SGHRS, CDR2 YFSETQ. V was cut by 4 bases and J by 0 bases, with 11 bases left in between. The CDR3 coding sequence is TGCGCCAGCAGCATAGAGGGACTCTCCTACGAGCAGTACTTC. It encodes CASSIEGLSYEQYF.

The CDR3 here is CASSQDGGTGANVLTF. The CDR3 nucleotides read TGTGCCAGCAGCCAAGATGGAGGGACTGGGGCCAACGTCCTGACTTTC. The chain recombines TRBV3-1 (or the pseudogene TRBV3-2) with TRBJ2-6, with D possibly matching TRBD2 (6 bases). CDR3 length: 16 residues. Germline assignment: CDR1 LGHDT and CDR2 YNNKEL (reference sequence). Trimming stripped 0 bases from V and 2 bases from J, with 8 bases between.

J is TRBJ1-2 and V is TRBV19; 7 bases map to TRBD1. Trimming cost V 5 bases and J 2 bases; bases outside gene matches: 8. Germline CDR1 LNHDA, CDR2 SQIVND (reference sequence). The CDR3 loop spans 15 amino acids. CDR3 in amino acids: CASSLPRTGNYGYTF. Written as DNA, the CDR3 is TGTGCCAGTAGTCTACCCCGGACAGGAAACTATGGCTACACCTTC.

The chain links TRBV6-6 to TRBJ2-5; possibly TRBD2 for D (6 bases). The V gene's germline CDR1 is MNHNY and CDR2 SVGAGI (reference sequence). V was pared by 6 bases and J by 4 bases, with 30 bases between. This CDR3 is 19 amino acids long. CDR3 bases: TGTGCCAGCAGCTCCCCTTGGCGGGGAATAGGGTCTGTGCCAGAGACCCAGTACTTC. Encoded protein: CASSSPWRGIGSVPETQYF.

The rearrangement joins TRBV14 to TRBJ2-7; D unresolved. CDR1 SGHDN and CDR2 FVKESK come from the germline V gene. The CDR3 is 11 residues long. V lost 2 bases to trimming and J lost 5 bases, with 4 bases between them. CDR3 in amino acids: CASSQLNEQYF. CDR3 nucleotide sequence: TGTGCCAGCAGCCAATTAAACGAGCAGTACTTC.

The chain employs TRBV11-3 and TRBJ2-1; D gene uncertain. Per germline, CDR1 SGHNT and CDR2 YENEEA. V was cut by 2 bases and J by 0 bases, with 17 bases left in between. The CDR3 covers 18 residues. CDR3 loop: CASSLSRVRPSSYNEQFF. CDR3 DNA sequence: TGTGCCAGCAGCTTAAGTCGGGTGCGCCCTAGCTCCTACAATGAGCAGTTCTTC.

The CDR3 here is CASSIPLQGRRDQPQHF. The CDR3 region has the DNA TGTGCCAGTAGTATCCCCCTACAGGGCCGCAGAGATCAGCCCCAGCATTTT. The rearrangement joins TRBV19 to TRBJ1-5; D is perhaps TRBD1 (6 bases). Trimming pared 3 bases from V and 5 bases from J, leaving 20 bases between. The CDR3 contains 17 residues. Germline CDR1 and CDR2: LNHDA and SQIVND (reference sequence).

V is TRBV7-9 and J is TRBJ1-5, with D unclear. This CDR3 contains 12 residues. CDR1 SEHNR and CDR2 FQNEAQ come from the germline V gene (reference sequence). V was pared by 4 bases and J by 9 bases, with 10 bases between. DNA for the CDR3: TGTGCCAGCAGCTCCCGGGGTCGGCCCCAGCATTTT. This gives the protein CASSSRGRPQHF.

This CDR3 reads CASSLVQDQPQHF. The CDR3 DNA is TGTGCCAGCAGTTTAGTGCAGGATCAGCCCCAGCATTTT. The chain couples TRBV27 to TRBJ1-5, with unresolved D. CDR1 and CDR2 from the germline V gene are MNHEY and SMNVEV (reference sequence). With 2 bases removed from V and 5 bases from J, the gap between germline ends came to 7 bases. The CDR3 loop spans 13 amino acids.

The V call is TRBV5-6, the J call TRBJ2-1; perhaps TRBD2 as D (6 bases). V was cut by 0 bases and J by 12 bases, with 13 bases left in between. The CDR3 loop spans 13 amino acids. CDR1 and CDR2 from the germline V gene are SGHDT and YYEEEE. In nucleotides, the CDR3 is TGTGCCAGCAGCTTGGCCGAGGGGACTCGGCAGTTCTTC. Its protein product is CASSLAEGTRQFF.